This TCR beta chain was obtained from a study of immune heterogeneity within non-small cell lung tumors. Trimming shortened V by 2 bases and J by 1 base, and 5 bases separated the two germline ends. The CDR3 has 13 residues. CDR1 and CDR2 (germline): KGHSH, LQKENI. The TCR beta CDR3 region underwent multiplex PCR amplification with 32 V and 13 J primers. TCRdb passed the multiplex PCR reads through MiXCR, listing each CDR3 protein once. The profile covers just over 15,000 distinct CDR3 sequences, with around 27% appearing a single time and about 4.3% taken by the ten largest. Each sample used approximately 570 ng of genomic DNA from bulk tumor tissue. Several widely spaced biopsies per primary tumor were taken during surgery. Curative surgical treatment was performed in patients who had newly diagnosed, untreated non-small cell lung cancer. This clonotype was counted a few times.

The origin of this receptor is a man aged 35 to 55 with non-small cell lung cancer. The material sequenced was lung tumor tissue. The chain combines TRBV18 with TRBJ1-1; D not resolved. The CDR3 DNA reads TGTGCCAGCTCACCAGCCGCGAACACTGAAGCTTTCTTT. Protein sequence: CASSPAANTEAFF. Supplemented by reference TRBV18 and TRBJ1-1, the full variable domain reads NAGVMQNPRHLVRRRGQEARLRCSPMKGHSHVYWYRQLPEEGLKFMVYLQKENIIDESGMPKERFSAEFPKEGPSILRIQQVVRGDSAAYFCASSPAANTEAFFGQGTRLTVV.